The rows below give T cell receptor beta chains drawn from one sample of a study of memory CD4+ T cells and cytomegalovirus serostatus. Profiled with immunoSEQ multiplex PCR; TCRdb holds only in-frame clones, not every one. The sample records over 60,000 clones, 70% to 80% being singletons. The sequenced sample was memory CD4+ T cells from blood. Receptors were obtained from an adult in good health and CMV-seronegative. The CDR3 runs from the conserved cysteine through the conserved F or W. A D gene is named only where the DNA matches it firmly. Rows give clone size only sometimes, using once, few, many, or a class for an expanded clone.

J gene	V gene	D gene	clone size	CDR3 DNA	CDR3 protein
TRBJ1-5	TRBV29-1	-	once	TGCAGCGTTAAGGTGGATACTGGCAATCAGCCCCAGCATTTT	CSVKVDTGNQPQHF
TRBJ2-7	TRBV5-5	-	-	TGTGCCAGCAGCTTGCAGGGCCGCTCCTACGAGCAGTACTTC	CASSLQGRSYEQYF
TRBJ1-6	TRBV5-6	-	few	TGTGCCAGCAGCTTCGGGACTGAATCACCCCTCCACTTT	CASSFGTESPLHF
TRBJ1-5	TRBV6-9	-	-	TGTGCCAGCAGTTACAACTCCGATCAGCCCCAGCATTTT	CASSYNSDQPQHF
TRBJ1-4	TRBV5-1	TRBD1	-	TGCGCCAGCAGTTTACGGGACAGACTTAATGAAAAACTGTTTTTT	CASSLRDRLNEKLFF
TRBJ1-1	TRBV5-6	-	-	TGTGCCAGCAGCCGATTAGGGAACACTGAAGCTTTCTTT	CASSRLGNTEAFF
TRBJ1-1	TRBV10-2	-	few	TGCGCCACCCGCCGAAGGGACACTGAAGCTTTCTTT	CATRRRDTEAFF
TRBJ1-2	TRBV18	-	-	TGTGCCAGCTCACCCCCCCTACTTTGGGGCTACACCTTC	CASSPPLLWGYTF
TRBJ1-2	TRBV4-3	-	-	TGCGCCAGCAGCCAAGATGGGGGGAGGAGTAACTATGGCTACACCTTC	CASSQDGGRSNYGYTF
TRBJ1-1	TRBV7-9	-	once	TGTGCCAGCAGCAAGATAAACACTGAAGCTTTCTTT	CASSKINTEAFF
TRBJ1-1	TRBV4-1	TRBD1	once	TGCGCCAGCAGCCAAGGTTGGGACAGGGTAACTGTGAACACTGAAGCTTTCTTT	CASSQGWDRVTVNTEAFF
TRBJ2-3	TRBV5-4	TRBD1	-	TGTGCCAGCAGCACCCGGGACAGGGTAACAGATACGCAGTATTTT	CASSTRDRVTDTQYF
TRBJ2-5	TRBV27	-	-	TGTGCCAGCGCCCGGAACGGGGAAGAGACCCAGTACTTC	CASARNGEETQYF
TRBJ2-5	TRBV5-1	TRBD1	-	TGCGCCAGCAGCTTCAGCTTGGACAGGGGTGTTGAGACCCAGTACTTC	CASSFSLDRGVETQYF
TRBJ1-4	TRBV30	-	-	TGTGCCTGGAGTCCTGAACCCTATGAAAAACTGTTTTTT	CAWSPEPYEKLFF
TRBJ2-7	TRBV5-1	-	-	TGCGCCAGCAGCTTCGCACCATTCGCCGGGGGCGAGTCATCCTACGAGCAGTACTTC	CASSFAPFAGGESSYEQYF
TRBJ1-2	TRBV2	-	-	TGTGCCAGCAGTGATGGGTTCTATGGCTACACCTTC	CASSDGFYGYTF
TRBJ1-1	TRBV2	-	-	TGTGCCAGCAGTCCCGAGACAGTGAACACTGAAGCTTTCTTT	CASSPETVNTEAFF
TRBJ2-3	TRBV2	-	-	TGTGCCAGCAGGGGGGACGGTTTGGGCACAGATACGCAGTATTTT	CASRGDGLGTDTQYF